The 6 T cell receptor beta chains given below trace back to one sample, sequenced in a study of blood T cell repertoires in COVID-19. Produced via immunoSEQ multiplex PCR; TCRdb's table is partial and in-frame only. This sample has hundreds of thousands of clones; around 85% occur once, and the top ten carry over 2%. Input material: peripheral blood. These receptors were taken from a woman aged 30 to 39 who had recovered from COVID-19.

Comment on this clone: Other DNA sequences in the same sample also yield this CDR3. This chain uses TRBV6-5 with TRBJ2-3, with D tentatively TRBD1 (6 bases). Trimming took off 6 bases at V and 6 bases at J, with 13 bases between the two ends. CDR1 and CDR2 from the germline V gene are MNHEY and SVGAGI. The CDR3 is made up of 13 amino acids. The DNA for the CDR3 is TGTGCCAGCAGGTTACAGGGAGAGGATACGCAGTATTTT. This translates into CASRLQGEDTQYF.

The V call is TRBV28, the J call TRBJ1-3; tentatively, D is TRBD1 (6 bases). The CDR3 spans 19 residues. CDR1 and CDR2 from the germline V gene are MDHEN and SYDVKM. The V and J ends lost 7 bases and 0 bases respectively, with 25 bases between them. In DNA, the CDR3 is TGTGCCAGCACCCCCTTAGTAGGCCGGGGAGGGGGCTCTGGAAACACCATATATTTT. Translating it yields CASTPLVGRGGGSGNTIYF.

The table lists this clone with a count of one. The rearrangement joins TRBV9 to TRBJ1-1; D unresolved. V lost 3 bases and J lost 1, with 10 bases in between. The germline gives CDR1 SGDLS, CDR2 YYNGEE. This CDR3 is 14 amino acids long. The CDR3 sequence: CASSASGWNTEAFF. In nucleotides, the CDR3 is TGTGCCAGCAGCGCCTCGGGATGGAACACTGAAGCTTTCTTT.

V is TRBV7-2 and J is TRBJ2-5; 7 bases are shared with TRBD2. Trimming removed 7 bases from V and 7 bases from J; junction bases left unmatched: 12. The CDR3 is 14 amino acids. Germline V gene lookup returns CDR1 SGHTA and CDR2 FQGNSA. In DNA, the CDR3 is TGTGCCAGCACCCCAGGGACTACCCCGGGGACCCAGTACTTC. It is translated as CASTPGTTPGTQYF.

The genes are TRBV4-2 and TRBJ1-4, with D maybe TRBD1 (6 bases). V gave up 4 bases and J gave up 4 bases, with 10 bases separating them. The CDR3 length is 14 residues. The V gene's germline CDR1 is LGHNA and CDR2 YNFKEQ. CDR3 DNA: TGTGCCAGCAGCCGGTCACAGGGTAATGAAAAACTGTTTTTT. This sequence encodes CASSRSQGNEKLFF.

The DNA of the CDR3 is TGTGCCAGCAGCGGGACGGACGAGCAGTACTTC. Amino acid sequence: CASSGTDEQYF. This chain connects TRBV19 to TRBJ2-7, with TRBD2 matching over 7 bases. The V gene's germline CDR1 is LNHDA and CDR2 SQIVND (reference sequence). The CDR3 extends over 11 amino acids. Trimming removed 9 bases from V and 5 bases from J; junction bases left unmatched: 4.